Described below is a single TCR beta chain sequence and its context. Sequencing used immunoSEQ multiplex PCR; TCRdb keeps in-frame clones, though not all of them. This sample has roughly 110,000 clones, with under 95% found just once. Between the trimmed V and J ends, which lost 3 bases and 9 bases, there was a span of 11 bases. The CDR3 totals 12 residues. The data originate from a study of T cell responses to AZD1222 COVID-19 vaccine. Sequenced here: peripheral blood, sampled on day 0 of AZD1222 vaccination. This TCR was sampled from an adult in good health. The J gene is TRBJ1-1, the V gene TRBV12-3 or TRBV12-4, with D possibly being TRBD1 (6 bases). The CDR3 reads CASSFVGQQAFF. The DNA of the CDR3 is TGTGCCAGCAGTTTCGTCGGACAGCAAGCTTTCTTT.